This passage covers 17 T cell receptor beta chains from one sample sequenced in a study of cytomegalovirus exposure and HLA in healthy donors. In the PCR, 60 Vbeta and 13 Jbeta primers were used. Sequencing used immunoSEQ multiplex PCR; TCRdb keeps in-frame clones, though not all of them. The table lists about 60,000 clones, roughly 82% of them singletons, with roughly 1.5% in the top ten. The sequencing sample was made of PBMCs. These receptors originate from a man aged 30-40 years in good health and CMV-seronegative.

A remark on this clone: Its ends do not fully match the called genes, so a read error is possible. The CDR3, as DNA: TGTGCCAGCAGTGGGGGCGCGGAGTCTAATGAAAGACTGTTTTTT. It codes for CASSGGAESNERLFF. J is TRBJ1-4 and V is TRBV7-9; possibly TRBD1 for D (6 bases). This CDR3 contains 15 residues. The germline gives CDR1 SEHNR, CDR2 FQNEAQ (reference sequence).

This chain links TRBV5-1 with TRBJ2-2, with 7 positions matching TRBD2. V was pared by 0 bases and J by 8 bases, with 10 bases of the junction left unmatched. This CDR3 has 16 residues. The germline gives CDR1 SGHRS, CDR2 YFSETQ. This chain's CDR3 is CASSLVGLAVLGELFF. DNA of the CDR3: TGCGCCAGCAGCTTGGTCGGGCTAGCGGTACTAGGGGAGCTGTTTTTT.

This clone was detected only a few times. V usage is TRBV11-2 and J usage is TRBJ2-1, with 8 bases aligning to TRBD2. Losses at the gene ends were 5 bases for V and 6 bases for J; bases not matched to a gene: 3. This CDR3 is built from 13 residues. Germline-derived CDR1 and CDR2 are SGHAT and FQNNGV. CDR3 in DNA: TGTGCCAGCAGCCAGGGACTAGTCAATGAGCAGTTCTTC. This gives the protein CASSQGLVNEQFF.

The rearrangement joins TRBV30 to TRBJ1-4; tentatively, D is TRBD1 (6 bases). CDR3 length equals 14 residues. Deletions cut 6 bases from V and 8 bases from J, with 19 bases between. The V gene's germline CDR1 is GTSNPN and CDR2 SVGIG (reference sequence). The CDR3 sequence: CACRLGGQMEKLFF. The CDR3 DNA reads as TGTGCCTGTCGCTTGGGGGGGCAAATGGAAAAACTGTTTTTT.

The rearrangement joins TRBV2 to TRBJ1-4, with 7 bases matching TRBD1. The CDR3 loop spans 17 amino acids. Germline-derived CDR1 and CDR2 are SNHLY and FYNNEI. The trim removed 3 bases at V and 1 base at J, leaving 8 bases unmatched. CDR3 amino acids: CASSDSKGAVTNEKLFF. CDR3 DNA: TGTGCCAGCAGTGATAGTAAGGGGGCGGTAACTAATGAAAAACTGTTTTTT.

The chain combines TRBV9 with TRBJ2-5, with unresolved D. CDR3 size: 16 residues. Germline values: CDR1 SGDLS, CDR2 YYNGEE. Trimming left V 4 bases short and J 1 base short, with 17 bases between. The CDR3 reads CASSPPESERQETQYF. For the CDR3, the DNA is TGTGCCAGCAGCCCCCCTGAAAGTGAGCGCCAAGAGACCCAGTACTTC.

This chain uses TRBV6-5 with TRBJ1-3, with 10 bases that match TRBD1. The germline V gene encodes CDR1 MNHEY and CDR2 SVGAGI. This CDR3 spans 15 amino acids. Trimming cost V 6 bases and J 4 bases; bases outside gene matches: 6. The CDR3 DNA sequence: TGTGCCAGCAGCCGGGACAGGGGCGTAGGAAACACCATATATTTT. Protein product: CASSRDRGVGNTIYF.

The rearrangement links TRBV7-2 to TRBJ2-6, with TRBD2 as a possible D gene (6 bases). The CDR3 length is 14 residues. Trimming took 8 bases from V and 3 from J, leaving 11 bases between them. Germline V gene data show CDR1 as SGHTA and CDR2 as FQGNSA. The CDR3 DNA follows: TGTGCCAGCGGGAGGCAGGTTGGGGCCAACGTCCTGACTTTC. It translates to CASGRQVGANVLTF.

The J gene is TRBJ2-5, the V gene TRBV5-1, with a tentative D call TRBD2 (5 bases). V was clipped by 4 bases and J by 1 base, with 11 bases between them. Germline values: CDR1 SGHRS, CDR2 YFSETQ. This CDR3 is 14 amino acids long. CDR3 residues: CASSSGRTQETQYF. The CDR3 region has the DNA TGCGCCAGCAGCAGCGGACGGACCCAAGAGACCCAGTACTTC.

The chain couples TRBV5-8 to TRBJ2-5; D possibly corresponds to TRBD1 (6 bases). The CDR3 loop spans 14 amino acids. The germline V and J ends were trimmed by 4 bases and 3 bases, with 13 bases remaining between them. Germline CDR1 and CDR2: SGHTS and YDEGEE. Here the CDR3 DNA reads TGTGCCAGCAGCGCCACAGGGTTTGAAGAGACCCAGTACTTC. This translates into CASSATGFEETQYF.

The chain joins TRBV27 to TRBJ1-2, with D unresolved. The CDR3 loop spans 15 amino acids. Trimming removed 3 bases from V and 6 bases from J, with 17 bases in between. Looked up from germline, CDR1 is MNHEY and CDR2 is SMNVEV (reference sequence). CDR3 protein: CASSFRGALQDGYTF. CDR3 sequence (DNA): TGTGCCAGCAGTTTCCGGGGTGCTCTTCAGGATGGCTACACCTTC.

The V and J genes are TRBV6-5 and TRBJ2-3, with TRBD2 identical over 9 bases. V shed 4 bases, J shed 4 bases, and the junction held 9 bases outside the gene matches. The CDR3 is made up of 16 amino acids. Looked up from germline, CDR1 is MNHEY and CDR2 is SVGAGI. CDR3 nucleotides: TGTGCCAGCAGTTCCCATGGGGGCGGGAGGGCAGATACGCAGTATTTT. Amino acids: CASSSHGGGRADTQYF.

This chain uses TRBV18 with TRBJ1-4, with D unresolved. There are 16 residues in the CDR3. Germline V CDR1 and CDR2: KGHSH, LQKENI. V gave up 5 bases and J gave up 4 bases, with 17 bases separating them. The CDR3 nucleotides are TGTGCCAGCTCATCTCAAATATTGGCGGATAATGAAAAACTGTTTTTT. Translation gives CASSSQILADNEKLFF.

V is TRBV7-9 and J is TRBJ1-4; D unresolved. The CDR3 sequence is 13 residues long. Germline CDR1 reads SEHNR; CDR2 reads FQNEAQ (reference sequence). With 3 bases removed from V and 5 bases from J, the gap between germline ends came to 7 bases. The CDR3 sequence: CASSFRENEKLFF. The CDR3 region has the DNA TGTGCCAGCAGCTTCCGGGAAAATGAAAAACTGTTTTTT.

This clone was counted a single time. The rearrangement uses TRBV2 and TRBJ2-1, with 8 bases matching TRBD2. Germline CDR1 and CDR2: SNHLY and FYNNEI. This CDR3 is built from 15 residues. The V segment lost 6 bases and the J segment 0 bases; nucleotides outside the gene matches: 4. The DNA for the CDR3 is TGTGCCAGCAGAGCCGGGACTAGCTCCTACAATGAGCAGTTCTTC. Its translation: CASRAGTSSYNEQFF.

V gene TRBV5-1 combines with J gene TRBJ2-1; TRBD1 aligns across 9 bases. V dropped 0 bases and J dropped 5; count of bases not matched to a gene: 9. The CDR3 runs to 17 residues. The germline V gene has CDR1 SGHRS and CDR2 YFSETQ. For the CDR3, the DNA is TGCGCCAGCAGCTTGGCCAAGGACAGGGGAATCAACAATGAGCAGTTCTTC. Translating it yields CASSLAKDRGINNEQFF.

In this sample, this clone turned up a few times. The V and J genes are TRBV21-1 and TRBJ2-5; the table's D call, TRBD2, was not checked against the DNA. TRBV21-1 counts as a pseudogene. The CDR3 contains 15 residues. The CDR3 DNA follows: TGTGCCAGTAACACCCTGCCTAGCGGGAGCGAGACCCAGTACTTC. It specifies CASNTLPSGSETQYF.